Described below is a single T cell receptor beta chain sequence and its context. Assay used: immunoSEQ multiplex PCR; TCRdb lists only in-frame clones, some missing. The sample holds 130,000 or so clones, around 92% seen once. CDR3 length: 14 amino acids. V gave up 1 base and J gave up 0 bases, with 5 bases separating them. Germline V gives CDR1 LGHNA, CDR2 YSLEER. This record belongs to a study of T cell responses to AZD1222 COVID-19 vaccine. On the study more broadly: Analysis merged second doses at about 4 or about 12 weeks.

The receptor's source is an adult in good health. The chain carries TRBV4-3 and TRBJ2-3; no firm D call. Sequencing used peripheral blood, obtained on day 0 of AZD1222 vaccination. The CDR3 loop is CASSQGASTDTQYF. CDR3 coding DNA: TGCGCCAGCAGCCAAGGGGCTAGCACAGATACGCAGTATTTT.